This T cell receptor beta chain is drawn from a study of PD-1 blockade in classical Hodgkin lymphoma. Study observations and caveats: Relative to healthy donors, newly diagnosed patients reportedly had lower baseline TCR diversity, which was reported as lower still in relapsed/refractory patients. It was among complete responders that baseline diversity resembled that of newly diagnosed patients.

Remarks on this clone: Its antigen is not known.

Each patient relapsed following autologous stem cell transplantation, and prior brentuximab vedotin exposure differed. Purification of CD4+ T cells from thawed PBMCs was performed via magnetic negative selection. Only in-frame clones appear in the TCRdb table, and some are missing; sequencing was by immunoSEQ multiplex PCR. The repertoire holds roughly 4,200 clones, with about 87% as singletons. This sequence was found in a human donor with classical Hodgkin lymphoma. The specimen was CD4+ T cells from blood, collected at baseline.

For the CDR3, the DNA is TGTGCCAGCAGTTTAGGGGACAGGGGGCGATCAGATACGCAGTATTTT. This sequence encodes CASSLGDRGRSDTQYF. This sequence joins TRBV27 and TRBJ2-3; 12 bases line up with TRBD1. Germline CDR1 and CDR2: MNHEY and SMNVEV (reference sequence). The CDR3 runs to 16 residues. Germline trimming cut 2 bases from V and 4 bases from J; bases unmatched to any gene: 4.